This T cell receptor beta chain stems from a study of blood T cell repertoires in COVID-19. Study summary: Both acute and convalescent COVID-19 samples were obtained from the United States, Italy and Spain. T cells, B-cell-depleted T cells, or PBMCs provided the cDNA or gDNA that served as material.

It was during active infection that Seattle patients were enrolled and then longitudinally followed. V shed 1 base and J shed 5 bases, with 10 bases lying between them. Germline V gives CDR1 SGHKS, CDR2 YYEKEE (reference sequence). The length of the CDR3 is 13 residues. In the original analysis: Nucleated cell counts were estimated from reference gene primer amplification. The table came from immunoSEQ multiplex PCR; TCRdb's copy has only in-frame clones and leaves some out. V, J and clone size reflect that table, while D and trimming were determined from the DNA. Here the sample spans about 180,000 clones, about three quarters being singletons.

The sequence was obtained from a woman over 75 with COVID-19, enrolled during active disease. Sample: peripheral blood. The V call is TRBV5-5, the J call TRBJ2-7; TRBD1 might be the D (5 bases). In DNA, the CDR3 is TGTGCCAGCAGCTTGCCAGGGTCGGACGAGCAGTACTTC. Amino acids: CASSLPGSDEQYF.